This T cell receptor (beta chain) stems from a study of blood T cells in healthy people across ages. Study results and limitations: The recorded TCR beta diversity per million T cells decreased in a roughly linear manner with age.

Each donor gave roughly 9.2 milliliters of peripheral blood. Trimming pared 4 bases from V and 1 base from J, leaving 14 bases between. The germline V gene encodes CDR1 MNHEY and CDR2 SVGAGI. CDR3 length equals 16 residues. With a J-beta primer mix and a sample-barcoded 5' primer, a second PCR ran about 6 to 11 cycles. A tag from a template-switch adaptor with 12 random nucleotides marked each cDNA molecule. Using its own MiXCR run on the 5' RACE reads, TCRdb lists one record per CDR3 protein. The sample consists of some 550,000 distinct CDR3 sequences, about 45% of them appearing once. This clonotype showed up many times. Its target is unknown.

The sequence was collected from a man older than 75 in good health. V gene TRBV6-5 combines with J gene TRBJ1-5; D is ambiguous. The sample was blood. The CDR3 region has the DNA TGTGCCAGCAGTTCCGATCGGGCGGCCAGCAATCAGCCCCAGCATTTT. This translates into CASSSDRAASNQPQHF.